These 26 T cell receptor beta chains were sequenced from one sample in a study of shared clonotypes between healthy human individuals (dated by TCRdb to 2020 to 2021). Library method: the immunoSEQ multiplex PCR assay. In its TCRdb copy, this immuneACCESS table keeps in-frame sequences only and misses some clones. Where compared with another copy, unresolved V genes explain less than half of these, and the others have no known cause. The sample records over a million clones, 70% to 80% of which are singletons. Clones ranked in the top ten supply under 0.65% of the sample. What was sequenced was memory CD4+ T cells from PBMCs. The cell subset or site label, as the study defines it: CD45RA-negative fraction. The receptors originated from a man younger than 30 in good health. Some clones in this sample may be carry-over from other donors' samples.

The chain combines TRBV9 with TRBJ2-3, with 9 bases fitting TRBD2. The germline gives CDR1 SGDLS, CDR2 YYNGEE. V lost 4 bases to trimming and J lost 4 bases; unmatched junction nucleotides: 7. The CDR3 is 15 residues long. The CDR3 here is CASSQAGGGADTQYF. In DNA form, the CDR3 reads TGTGCCAGCAGCCAAGCGGGAGGTGGGGCAGATACGCAGTATTTT.

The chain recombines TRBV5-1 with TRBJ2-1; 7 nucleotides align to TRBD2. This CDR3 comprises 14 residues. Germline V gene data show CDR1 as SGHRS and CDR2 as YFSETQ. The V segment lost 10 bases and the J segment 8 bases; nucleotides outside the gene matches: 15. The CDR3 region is CASGRGGSKDEQFF. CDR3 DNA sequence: TGCGCCTCAGGGCGGGGCGGGAGTAAGGATGAGCAGTTCTTC.

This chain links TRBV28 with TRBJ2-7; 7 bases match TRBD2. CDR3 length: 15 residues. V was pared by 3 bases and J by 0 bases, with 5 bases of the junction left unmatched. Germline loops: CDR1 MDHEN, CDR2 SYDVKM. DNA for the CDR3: TGTGCCAGCAGTTTTATCCGGGAGGCCTCCTACGAGCAGTACTTC. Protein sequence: CASSFIREASYEQYF.

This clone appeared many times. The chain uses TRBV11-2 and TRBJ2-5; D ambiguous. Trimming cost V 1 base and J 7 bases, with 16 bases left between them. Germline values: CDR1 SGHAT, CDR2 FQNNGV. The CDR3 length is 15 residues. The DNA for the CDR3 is TGTGCCAGCAGCTTAGTTCCTCTCGGGCTCGCGACCCAGTACTTC. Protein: CASSLVPLGLATQYF. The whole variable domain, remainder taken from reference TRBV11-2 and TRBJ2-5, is EAGVAQSPRYKIIEKRQSVAFWCNPISGHATLYWYQQILGQGPKLLIQFQNNGVVDDSQLPKDRFSAERLKGVDSTLKIQPAKLEDSAVYLCASSLVPLGLATQYFGPGTRLLVL.

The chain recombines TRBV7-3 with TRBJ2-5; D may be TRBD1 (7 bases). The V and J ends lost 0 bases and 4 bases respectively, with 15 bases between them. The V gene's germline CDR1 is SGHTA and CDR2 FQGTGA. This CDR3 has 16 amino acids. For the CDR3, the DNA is TGTGCCAGCAGCTTAACCGGAGGGGGCGGGATAGAGACCCAGTACTTC. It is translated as CASSLTGGGGIETQYF. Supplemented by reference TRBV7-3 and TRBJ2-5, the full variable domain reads GAGVSQTPSNKVTEKGKYVELRCDPISGHTALYWYRQSLGQGPEFLIYFQGTGAADDSGLPNDRFFAVRPEGSVSTLKIQRTERGDSAVYLCASSLTGGGGIETQYFGPGTRLLVL.

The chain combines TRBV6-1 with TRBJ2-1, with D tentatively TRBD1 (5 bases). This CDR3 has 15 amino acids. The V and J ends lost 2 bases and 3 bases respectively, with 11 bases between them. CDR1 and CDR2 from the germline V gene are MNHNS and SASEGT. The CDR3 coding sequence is TGTGCCAGCAGTGAATCTAGGGGCCTCTACAATGAGCAGTTCTTC. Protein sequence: CASSESRGLYNEQFF.

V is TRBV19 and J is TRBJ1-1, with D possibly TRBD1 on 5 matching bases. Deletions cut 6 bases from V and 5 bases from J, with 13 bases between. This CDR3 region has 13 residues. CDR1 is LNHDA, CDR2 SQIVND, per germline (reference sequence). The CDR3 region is CASSLTVVTEAFF. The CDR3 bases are TGTGCCAGTAGCCTGACAGTAGTGACTGAAGCTTTCTTT.

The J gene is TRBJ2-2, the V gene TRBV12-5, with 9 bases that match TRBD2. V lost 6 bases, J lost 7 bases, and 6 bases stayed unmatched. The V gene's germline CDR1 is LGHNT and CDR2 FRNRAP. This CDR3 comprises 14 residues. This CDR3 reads CASGYSGSGGELFF. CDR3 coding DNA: TGTGCTAGTGGCTATAGCGGGAGTGGCGGGGAGCTGTTTTTT.

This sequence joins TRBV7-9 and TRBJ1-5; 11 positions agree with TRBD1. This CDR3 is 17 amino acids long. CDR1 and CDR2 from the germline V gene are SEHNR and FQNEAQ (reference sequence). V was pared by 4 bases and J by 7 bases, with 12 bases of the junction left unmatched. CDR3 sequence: CASSSFTFGTGGQPQHF. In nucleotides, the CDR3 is TGTGCCAGCAGCTCCTTTACCTTCGGGACAGGGGGACAGCCCCAGCATTTT.

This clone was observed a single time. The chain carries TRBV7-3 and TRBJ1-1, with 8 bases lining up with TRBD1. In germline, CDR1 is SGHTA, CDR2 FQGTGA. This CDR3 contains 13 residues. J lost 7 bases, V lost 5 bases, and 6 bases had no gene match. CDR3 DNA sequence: TGTGCCAGCAGCCTACAGGGGGTGGGTGAAGCTTTCTTT. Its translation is CASSLQGVGEAFF.

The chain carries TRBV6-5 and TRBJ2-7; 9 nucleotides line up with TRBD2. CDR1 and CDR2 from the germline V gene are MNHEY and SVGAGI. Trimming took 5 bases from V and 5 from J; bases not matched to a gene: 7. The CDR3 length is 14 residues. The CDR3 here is CASSPGLARDEQYF. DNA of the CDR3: TGTGCCAGCAGTCCCGGACTAGCGCGGGACGAGCAGTACTTC.

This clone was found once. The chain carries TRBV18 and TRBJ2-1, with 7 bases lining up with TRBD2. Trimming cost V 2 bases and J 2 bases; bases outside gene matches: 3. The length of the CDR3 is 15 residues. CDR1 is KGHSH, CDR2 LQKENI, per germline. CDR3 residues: CASSPAAGAYNEQFF. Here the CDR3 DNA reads TGTGCCAGCTCACCAGCGGCGGGGGCCTACAATGAGCAGTTCTTC.

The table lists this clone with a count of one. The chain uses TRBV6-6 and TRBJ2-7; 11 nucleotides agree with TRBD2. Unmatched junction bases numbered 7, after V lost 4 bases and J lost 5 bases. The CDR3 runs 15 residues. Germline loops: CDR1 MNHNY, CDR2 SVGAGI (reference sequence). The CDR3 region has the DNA TGTGCCAGCAGTTCCCATAGCGGGAGGGGCAACGAGCAGTACTTC. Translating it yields CASSSHSGRGNEQYF.

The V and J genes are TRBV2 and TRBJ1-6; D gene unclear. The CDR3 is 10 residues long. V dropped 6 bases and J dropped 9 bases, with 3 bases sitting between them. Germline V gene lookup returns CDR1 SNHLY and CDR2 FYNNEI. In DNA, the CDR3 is TGTGCCAGCAGCGGTTCACCCCTCCACTTT. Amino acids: CASSGSPLHF.

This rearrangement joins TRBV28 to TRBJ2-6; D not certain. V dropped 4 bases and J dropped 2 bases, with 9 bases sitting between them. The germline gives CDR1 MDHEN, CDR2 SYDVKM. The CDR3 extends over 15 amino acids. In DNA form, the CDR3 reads TGTGCCAGCAGTTCACAGACTCCTGGGGCCAACGTCCTGACTTTC. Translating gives CASSSQTPGANVLTF.

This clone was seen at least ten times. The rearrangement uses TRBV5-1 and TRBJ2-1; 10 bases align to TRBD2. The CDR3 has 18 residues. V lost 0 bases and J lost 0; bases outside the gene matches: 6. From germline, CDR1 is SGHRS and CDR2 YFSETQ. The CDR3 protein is CASSLAEASGSSYNEQFF. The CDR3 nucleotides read TGCGCCAGCAGCTTGGCCGAGGCTAGCGGGAGCTCCTACAATGAGCAGTTCTTC.

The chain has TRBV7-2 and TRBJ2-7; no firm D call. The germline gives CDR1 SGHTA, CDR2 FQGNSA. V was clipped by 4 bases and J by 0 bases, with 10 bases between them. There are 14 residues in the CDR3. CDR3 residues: CASSSGSFSYEQYF. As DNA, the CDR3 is TGTGCCAGCAGCTCCGGGTCCTTCTCCTACGAGCAGTACTTC. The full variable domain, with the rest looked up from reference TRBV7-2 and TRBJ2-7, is GAGVSQSPSNKVTEKGKDVELRCDPISGHTALYWYRQSLGQGLEFLIYFQGNSAPDKSGLPSDRFSAERTGGSVSTLTIQRTQQEDSAVYLCASSSGSFSYEQYFGPGTRLTVT.

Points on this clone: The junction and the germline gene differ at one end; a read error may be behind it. CDR3 in DNA: TGTGCCAGCAGTTACCTATCGACTAGTAACAACGGGGAGCTGTTTTTT. Encoded protein: CASSYLSTSNNGELFF. V and J are TRBV6-6 and TRBJ2-2; TRBD2 is a possible D gene (6 bases). Per germline, CDR1 MNHNY and CDR2 SVGAGI (reference sequence). This CDR3 comprises 16 residues.

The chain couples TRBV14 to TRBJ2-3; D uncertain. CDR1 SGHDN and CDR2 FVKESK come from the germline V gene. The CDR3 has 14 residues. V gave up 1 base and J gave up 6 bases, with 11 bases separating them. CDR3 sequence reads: CASSQVGAYDTQYF. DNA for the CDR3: TGTGCCAGCAGCCAAGTGGGTGCCTATGATACGCAGTATTTT.

CDR3 bases: TGTGCCAGCAGCCAAGGGGACCCGGAAGTGGGCTATGGCTACACCTTC. Residues: CASSQGDPEVGYGYTF. J is TRBJ1-2 and V is TRBV4-2, with a possible D match to TRBD1 (5 bases). Per germline, CDR1 LGHNA and CDR2 YNFKEQ. Between the trimmed V and J ends, which lost 1 base and 4 bases, there was a span of 16 bases. The CDR3 contains 16 residues.

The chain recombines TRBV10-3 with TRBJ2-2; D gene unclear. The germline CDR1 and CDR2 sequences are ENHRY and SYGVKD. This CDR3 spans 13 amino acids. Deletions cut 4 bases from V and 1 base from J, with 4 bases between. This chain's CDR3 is CAISAGNTGELFF. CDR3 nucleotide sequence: TGTGCCATCAGTGCCGGGAACACCGGGGAGCTGTTTTTT.

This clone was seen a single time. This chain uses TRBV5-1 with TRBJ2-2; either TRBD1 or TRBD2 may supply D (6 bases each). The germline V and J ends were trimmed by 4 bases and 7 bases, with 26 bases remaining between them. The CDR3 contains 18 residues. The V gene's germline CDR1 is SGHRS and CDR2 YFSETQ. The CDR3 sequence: CASSLQGSGLRRGGELFF. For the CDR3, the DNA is TGCGCCAGCAGCCTACAGGGATCCGGACTCCGGCGGGGCGGGGAGCTGTTTTTT.

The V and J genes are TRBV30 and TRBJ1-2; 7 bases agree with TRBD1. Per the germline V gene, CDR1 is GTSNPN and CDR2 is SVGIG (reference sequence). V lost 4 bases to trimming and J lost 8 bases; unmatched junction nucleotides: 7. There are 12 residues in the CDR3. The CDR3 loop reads CAWIKGAGGYTF. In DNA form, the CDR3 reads TGTGCCTGGATCAAGGGGGCCGGGGGCTACACCTTC.

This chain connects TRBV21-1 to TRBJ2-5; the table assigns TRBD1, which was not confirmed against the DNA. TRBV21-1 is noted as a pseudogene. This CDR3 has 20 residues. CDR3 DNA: TGTGCCAGCAGCAAATCGCCCAGGCTCGGGGAGCTACAGGGGGCAGAGACCCAGTACTTC. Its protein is CASSKSPRLGELQGAETQYF.

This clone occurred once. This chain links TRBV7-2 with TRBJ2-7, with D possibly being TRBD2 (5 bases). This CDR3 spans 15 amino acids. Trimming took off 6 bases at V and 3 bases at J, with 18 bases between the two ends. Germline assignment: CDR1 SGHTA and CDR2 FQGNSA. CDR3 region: CASSYSTRLGYEQYF. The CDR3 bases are TGTGCCAGCAGTTATTCCACTAGATTAGGCTACGAGCAGTACTTC.

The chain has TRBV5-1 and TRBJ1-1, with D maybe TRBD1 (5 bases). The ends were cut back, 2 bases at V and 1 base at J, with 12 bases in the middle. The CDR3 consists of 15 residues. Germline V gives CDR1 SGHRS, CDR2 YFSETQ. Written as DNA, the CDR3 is TGCGCCAGCAGCTTATTGGACAATTGGAACACTGAAGCTTTCTTT. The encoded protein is CASSLLDNWNTEAFF.